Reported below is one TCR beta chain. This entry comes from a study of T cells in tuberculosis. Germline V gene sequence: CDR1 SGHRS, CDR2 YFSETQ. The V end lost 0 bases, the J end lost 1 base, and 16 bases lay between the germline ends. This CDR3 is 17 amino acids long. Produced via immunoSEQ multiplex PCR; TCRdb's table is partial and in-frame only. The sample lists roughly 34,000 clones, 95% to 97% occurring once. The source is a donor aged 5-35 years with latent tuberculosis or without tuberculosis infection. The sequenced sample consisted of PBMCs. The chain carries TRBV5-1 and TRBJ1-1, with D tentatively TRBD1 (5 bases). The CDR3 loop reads CASSLAGRGGWNTEAFF. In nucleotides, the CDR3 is TGCGCCAGCAGCTTGGCCGGGAGGGGTGGGTGGAACACTGAAGCTTTCTTT.